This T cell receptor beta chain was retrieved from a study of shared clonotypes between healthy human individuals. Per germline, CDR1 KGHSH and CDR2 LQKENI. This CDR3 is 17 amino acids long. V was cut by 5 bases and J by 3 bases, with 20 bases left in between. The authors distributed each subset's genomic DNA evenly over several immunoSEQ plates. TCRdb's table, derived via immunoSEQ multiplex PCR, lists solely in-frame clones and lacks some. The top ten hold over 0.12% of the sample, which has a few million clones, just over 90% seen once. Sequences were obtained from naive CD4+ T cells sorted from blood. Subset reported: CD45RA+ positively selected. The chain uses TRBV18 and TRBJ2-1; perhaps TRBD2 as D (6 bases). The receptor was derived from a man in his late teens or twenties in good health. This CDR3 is CASSSPDSGNYYNEQFF. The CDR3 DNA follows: TGTGCCAGCTCATCCCCGGATAGCGGAAACTACTACAATGAGCAGTTCTTC.